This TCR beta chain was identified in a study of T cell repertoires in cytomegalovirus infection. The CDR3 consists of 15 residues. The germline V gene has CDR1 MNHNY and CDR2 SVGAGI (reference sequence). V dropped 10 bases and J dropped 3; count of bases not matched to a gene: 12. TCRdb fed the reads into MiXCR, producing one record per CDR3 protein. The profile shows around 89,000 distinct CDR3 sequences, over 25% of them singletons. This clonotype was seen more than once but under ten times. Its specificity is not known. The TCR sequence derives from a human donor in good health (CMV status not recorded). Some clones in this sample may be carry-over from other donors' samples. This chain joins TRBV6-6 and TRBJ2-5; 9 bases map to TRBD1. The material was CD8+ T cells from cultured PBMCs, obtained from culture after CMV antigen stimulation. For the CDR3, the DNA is TGTGCCACCCCGACGGGACAGGGTTATGAAGAGACCCAGTACTTC. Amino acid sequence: CATPTGQGYEETQYF.